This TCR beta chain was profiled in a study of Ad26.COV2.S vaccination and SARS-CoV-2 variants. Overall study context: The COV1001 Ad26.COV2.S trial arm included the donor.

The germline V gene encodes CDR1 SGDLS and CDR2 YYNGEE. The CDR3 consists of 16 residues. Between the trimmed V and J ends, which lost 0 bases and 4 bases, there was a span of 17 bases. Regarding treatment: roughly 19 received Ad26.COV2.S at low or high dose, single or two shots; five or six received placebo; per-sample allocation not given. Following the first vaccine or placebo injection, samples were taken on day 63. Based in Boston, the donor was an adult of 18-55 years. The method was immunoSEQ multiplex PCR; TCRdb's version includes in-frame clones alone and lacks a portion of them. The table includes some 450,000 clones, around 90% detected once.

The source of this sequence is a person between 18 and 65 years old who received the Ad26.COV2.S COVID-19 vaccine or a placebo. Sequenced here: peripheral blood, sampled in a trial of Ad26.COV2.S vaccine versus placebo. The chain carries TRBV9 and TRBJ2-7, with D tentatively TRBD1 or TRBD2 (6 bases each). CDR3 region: CASSVGEDSRVYEQYF. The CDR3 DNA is TGTGCCAGCAGCGTAGGGGAGGACAGCCGAGTTTACGAGCAGTACTTC.